The 8 T cell receptor beta chains in this list originate from one sample, sequenced in a study of spatial heterogeneity in lung cancer. TCRdb fed the 5' RACE reads into MiXCR, producing one record per CDR3 protein. The sample includes around 23,000 distinct CDR3 sequences, about 3.3% of them seen just once. Stated time point: sample taken at primary tumor resection. Sequencing covered unsorted whole RNA taken from tumor, nontumor lung or frozen PBMC. This sample comprised PBMCs, obtained at surgery. Receptor source: a female donor with early-stage non-small cell lung cancer.

At least ten counts were recorded for this clonotype. The rearrangement links TRBV20-1 to TRBJ2-7, with D tentatively TRBD2 (6 bases). Germline lookup yields CDR1 DFQATT and CDR2 SNEGSKA (reference sequence). Trimming removed 0 bases at V and 0 bases at J, with 12 bases between. The CDR3 has 15 amino acids. The CDR3 nucleotides read TGCAGTGCTAGAGATCTGGGGGAGGCCTCCTACGAGCAGTACTTC. This codes for CSARDLGEASYEQYF.

V usage is TRBV3-1 and J usage is TRBJ1-1; the D gene is possibly TRBD1 (5 bases). CDR3 length: 14 amino acids. Germline CDR1 is LGHDT and CDR2 is YNNKEL (reference sequence). Trimming pared 1 base from V and 7 bases from J, leaving 13 bases between. This chain's CDR3 is CASSQVGRDIEAFF. The CDR3 nucleotides read TGTGCCAGCAGCCAAGTCGGCAGGGATATTGAAGCTTTCTTT.

This clonotype was seen many times. The chain couples TRBV4-2 to TRBJ2-2; 8 bases map to TRBD2. This CDR3 contains 16 residues. The germline V gene has CDR1 LGHNA and CDR2 YNFKEQ. V gave up 0 bases and J gave up 3 bases; unmatched junction bases: 3. CDR3 bases: TGTGCCAGCAGCCAAGAAGGCGGGAGGCACACCGGGGAGCTGTTTTTT. It is translated as CASSQEGGRHTGELFF.

This clonotype was detected ten times or more. This chain uses TRBV3-1 with TRBJ2-1; D unresolved. The CDR3 consists of 18 residues. V was shortened by 0 bases and J by 0 bases, with 15 bases between the two germline ends. Germline values: CDR1 LGHDT, CDR2 YNNKEL (reference sequence). The CDR3 coding sequence is TGTGCCAGCAGCCAAGACGCACTACTACTTAGCTCCTACAATGAGCAGTTCTTC. Its protein is CASSQDALLLSSYNEQFF.

The sample holds a few counts of this clonotype. The chain couples TRBV7-4 to TRBJ2-3; D unclear. This CDR3 is 13 amino acids long. Germline CDR1 reads SGHVT; CDR2 reads SQSDAQ. V lost 2 bases and J lost 6, with 9 bases in between. This CDR3 reads CASSLSFFDTQYF. The CDR3 nucleotides are TGTGCCAGCAGCTTATCCTTTTTCGATACGCAGTATTTT.

This clonotype showed up many times. V and J are TRBV7-9 and TRBJ1-2, with TRBD1 matching over 8 bases. In germline, CDR1 is SEHNR, CDR2 FQNEAQ (reference sequence). This CDR3 contains 13 residues. V was pared by 1 base and J by 7 bases, with 2 bases of the junction left unmatched. In DNA form, the CDR3 reads TGTGCCAGCAGCTTAGGGACAGGGTTTGGCTACACCTTC. It encodes CASSLGTGFGYTF.

This clonotype was detected many times. The rearrangement links TRBV20-1 to TRBJ1-6, with D uncertain. The CDR3 spans 16 residues. Deletions cut 6 bases from V and 1 base from J, with 16 bases between. Germline V gene data show CDR1 as DFQATT and CDR2 as SNEGSKA (reference sequence). DNA of the CDR3: TGCAGTGCAAAAGGATGGGGTAAATCCTATAATTCACCCCTCCACTTT. It encodes CSAKGWGKSYNSPLHF.

This clonotype was observed many times. The gene calls are TRBV20-1 and TRBJ2-7; the match to TRBD1 covers 8 bases. The length of the CDR3 is 14 residues. Germline V gene lookup returns CDR1 DFQATT and CDR2 SNEGSKA (reference sequence). Trimming removed 5 bases from V and 3 bases from J; junction bases left unmatched: 9. CDR3 bases: TGCAGTGCTTCTAGTGACAGGGGAAACTACGAGCAGTACTTC. It codes for CSASSDRGNYEQYF.